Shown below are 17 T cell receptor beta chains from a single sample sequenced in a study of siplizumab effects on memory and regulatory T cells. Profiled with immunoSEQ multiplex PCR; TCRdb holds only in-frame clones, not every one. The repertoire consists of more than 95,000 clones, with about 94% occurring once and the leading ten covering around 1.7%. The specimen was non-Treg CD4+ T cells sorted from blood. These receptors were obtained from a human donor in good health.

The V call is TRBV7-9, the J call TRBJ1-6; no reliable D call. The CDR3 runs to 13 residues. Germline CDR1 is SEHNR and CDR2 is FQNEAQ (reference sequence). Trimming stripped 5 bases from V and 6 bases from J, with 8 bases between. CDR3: CASSPDGNSPLHF. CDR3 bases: TGTGCCAGCAGCCCGGACGGTAATTCACCCCTCCACTTT. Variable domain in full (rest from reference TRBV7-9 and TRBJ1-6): DTGVSQNPRHKITKRGQNVTFRCDPISEHNRLYWYRQTLGQGPEFLTYFQNEAQLEKSRLLSDRFSAERPKGSFSTLEIQRTEQGDSAMYLCASSPDGNSPLHFGNGTRLTVT.

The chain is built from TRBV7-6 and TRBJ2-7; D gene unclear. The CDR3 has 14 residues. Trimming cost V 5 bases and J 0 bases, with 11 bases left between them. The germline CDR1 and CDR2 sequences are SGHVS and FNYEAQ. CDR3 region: CASSNPFRSYEQYF. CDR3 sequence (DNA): TGTGCCAGCAGCAACCCCTTTCGCTCCTACGAGCAGTACTTC. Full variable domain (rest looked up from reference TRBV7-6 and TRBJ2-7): GAGVSQSPRYKVTKRGQDVALRCDPISGHVSLYWYRQALGQGPEFLTYFNYEAQQDKSGLPNDRFSAERPEGSISTLTIQRTEQRDSAMYRCASSNPFRSYEQYFGPGTRLTVT.

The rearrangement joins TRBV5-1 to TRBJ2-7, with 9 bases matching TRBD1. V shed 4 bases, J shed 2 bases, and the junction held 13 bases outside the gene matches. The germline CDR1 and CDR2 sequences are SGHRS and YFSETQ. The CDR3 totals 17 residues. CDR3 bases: TGCGCCAGCAGCCCCGGGACAGGGACAACCTTTCCCTACGAGCAGTACTTC. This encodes CASSPGTGTTFPYEQYF.

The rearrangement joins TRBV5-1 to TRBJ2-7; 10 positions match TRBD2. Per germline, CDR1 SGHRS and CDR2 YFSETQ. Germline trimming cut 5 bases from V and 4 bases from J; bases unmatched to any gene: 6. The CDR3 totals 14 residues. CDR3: CASSAPGLAYEQYF. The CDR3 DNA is TGCGCCAGCAGTGCTCCGGGACTAGCGTACGAGCAGTACTTC.

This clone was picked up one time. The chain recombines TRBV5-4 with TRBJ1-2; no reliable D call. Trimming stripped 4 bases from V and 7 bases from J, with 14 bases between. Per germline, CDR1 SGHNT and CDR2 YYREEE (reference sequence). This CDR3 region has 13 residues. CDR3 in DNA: TGTGCCAGCAGCCTGGTGGCAGGAGGTGGCTACACCTTC. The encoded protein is CASSLVAGGGYTF.

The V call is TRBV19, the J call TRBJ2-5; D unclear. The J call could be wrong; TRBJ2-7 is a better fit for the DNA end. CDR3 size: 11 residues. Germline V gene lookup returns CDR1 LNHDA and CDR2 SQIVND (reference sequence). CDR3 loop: CASGAWDEQYF. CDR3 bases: TGTGCCAGCGGAGCCTGGGACGAGCAGTACTTC.

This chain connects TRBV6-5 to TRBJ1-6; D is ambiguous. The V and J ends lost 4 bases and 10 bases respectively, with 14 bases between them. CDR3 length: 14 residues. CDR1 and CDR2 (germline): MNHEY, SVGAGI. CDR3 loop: CASSSSGIRSPLHF. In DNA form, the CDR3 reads TGTGCCAGCAGTTCCTCCGGGATTCGGTCACCCCTCCACTTT.

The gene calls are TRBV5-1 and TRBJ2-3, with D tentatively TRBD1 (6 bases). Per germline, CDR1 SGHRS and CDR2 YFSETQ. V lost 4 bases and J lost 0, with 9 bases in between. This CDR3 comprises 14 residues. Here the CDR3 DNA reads TGCGCCAGCAGCATCGGACAGAGCACAGATACGCAGTATTTT. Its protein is CASSIGQSTDTQYF.

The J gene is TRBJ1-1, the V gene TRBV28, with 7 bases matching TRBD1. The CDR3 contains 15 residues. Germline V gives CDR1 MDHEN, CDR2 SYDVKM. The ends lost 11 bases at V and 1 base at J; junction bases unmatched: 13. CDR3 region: CAPVLPGGQNTEAFF. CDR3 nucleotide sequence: TGTGCCCCCGTACTCCCAGGGGGACAGAACACTGAAGCTTTCTTT.

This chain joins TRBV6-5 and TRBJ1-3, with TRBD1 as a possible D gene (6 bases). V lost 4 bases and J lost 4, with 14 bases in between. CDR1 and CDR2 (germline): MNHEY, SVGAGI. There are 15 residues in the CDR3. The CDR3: CASSWGGRGGNTIYF. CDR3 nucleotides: TGTGCCAGCAGTTGGGGGGGCAGGGGAGGAAACACCATATATTTT.

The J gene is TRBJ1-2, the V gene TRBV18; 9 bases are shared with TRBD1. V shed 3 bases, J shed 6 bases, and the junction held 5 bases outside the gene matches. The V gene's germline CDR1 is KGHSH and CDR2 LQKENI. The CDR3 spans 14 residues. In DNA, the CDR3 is TGTGCCAGCTCACCTAGACAGGGGGTTGATGGCTACACCTTC. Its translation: CASSPRQGVDGYTF.

CDR3 sequence: CAISDVMRQLGGGYTF. The CDR3 bases are TGTGCCATCAGTGATGTTATGAGGCAGCTTGGAGGAGGCTACACCTTC. The V and J genes are TRBV10-3 and TRBJ1-2; D not certain. V lost 3 bases, J lost 8 bases, and 22 bases lay in between. The CDR3 is made up of 16 amino acids. Germline-derived CDR1 and CDR2 are ENHRY and SYGVKD.

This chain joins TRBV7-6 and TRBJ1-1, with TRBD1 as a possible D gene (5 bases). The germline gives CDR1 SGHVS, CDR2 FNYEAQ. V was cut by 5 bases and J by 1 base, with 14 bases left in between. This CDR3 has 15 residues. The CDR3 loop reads CASSNRGGENTEAFF. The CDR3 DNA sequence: TGTGCCAGCAGCAATAGGGGCGGCGAGAACACTGAAGCTTTCTTT.

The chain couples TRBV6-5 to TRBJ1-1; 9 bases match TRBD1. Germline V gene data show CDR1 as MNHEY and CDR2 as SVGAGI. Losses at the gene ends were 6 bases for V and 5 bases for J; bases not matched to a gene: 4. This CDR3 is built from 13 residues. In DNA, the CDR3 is TGTGCCAGCAGGCGGGACAGGGATACTGAAGCTTTCTTT. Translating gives CASRRDRDTEAFF.

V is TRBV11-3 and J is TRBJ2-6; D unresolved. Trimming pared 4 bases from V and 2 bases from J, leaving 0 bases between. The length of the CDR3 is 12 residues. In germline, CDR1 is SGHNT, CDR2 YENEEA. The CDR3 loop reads CASSSGANVLTF. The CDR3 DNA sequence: TGTGCCAGCAGCTCTGGGGCCAACGTCCTGACTTTC.

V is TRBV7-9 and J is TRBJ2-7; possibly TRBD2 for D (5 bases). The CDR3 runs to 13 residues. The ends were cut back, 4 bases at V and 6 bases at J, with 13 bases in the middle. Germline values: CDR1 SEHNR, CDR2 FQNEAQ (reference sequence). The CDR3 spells CASSWGYSVEQYF. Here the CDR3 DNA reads TGTGCCAGCAGCTGGGGTTATAGCGTCGAGCAGTACTTC.

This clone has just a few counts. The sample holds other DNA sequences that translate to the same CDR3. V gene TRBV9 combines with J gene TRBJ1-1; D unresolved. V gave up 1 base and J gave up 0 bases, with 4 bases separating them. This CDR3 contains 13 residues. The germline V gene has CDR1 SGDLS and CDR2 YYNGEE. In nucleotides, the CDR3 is TGTGCCAGCAGCGTACAAGTGAACACTGAAGCTTTCTTT. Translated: CASSVQVNTEAFF.